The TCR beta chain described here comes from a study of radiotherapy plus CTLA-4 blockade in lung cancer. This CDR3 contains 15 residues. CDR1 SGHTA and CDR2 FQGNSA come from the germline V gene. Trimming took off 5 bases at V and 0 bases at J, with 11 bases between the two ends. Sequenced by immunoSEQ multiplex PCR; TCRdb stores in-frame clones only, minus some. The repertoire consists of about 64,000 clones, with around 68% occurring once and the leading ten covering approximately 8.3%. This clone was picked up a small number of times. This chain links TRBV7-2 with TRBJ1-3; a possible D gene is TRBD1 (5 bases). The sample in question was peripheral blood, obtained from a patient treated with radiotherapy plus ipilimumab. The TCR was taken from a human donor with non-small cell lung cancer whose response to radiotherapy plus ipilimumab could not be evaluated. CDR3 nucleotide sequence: TGTGCCAGCAGCACGGACACCTTCTCTGGAAACACCATATATTTT. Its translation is CASSTDTFSGNTIYF.